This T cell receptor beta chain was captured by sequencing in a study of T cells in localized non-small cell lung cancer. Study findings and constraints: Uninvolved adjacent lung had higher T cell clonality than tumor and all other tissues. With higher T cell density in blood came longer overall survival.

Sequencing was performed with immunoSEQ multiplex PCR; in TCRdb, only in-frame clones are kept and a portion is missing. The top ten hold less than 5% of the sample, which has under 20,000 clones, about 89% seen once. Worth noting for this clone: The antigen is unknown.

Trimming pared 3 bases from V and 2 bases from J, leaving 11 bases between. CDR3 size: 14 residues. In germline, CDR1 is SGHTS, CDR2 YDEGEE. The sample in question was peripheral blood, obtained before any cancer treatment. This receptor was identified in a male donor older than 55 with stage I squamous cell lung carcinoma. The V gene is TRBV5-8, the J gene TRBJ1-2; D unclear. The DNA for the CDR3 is TGTGCCAGCAGCTCTGCCGCGGGAAACTATGGCTACACCTTC. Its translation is CASSSAAGNYGYTF.